This paragraph covers one TCR beta chain sequence. What it recognizes is unknown. The data were taken from a study of tumor-infiltrating lymphocytes in primary liver carcinoma. Findings and limits, study-wide: Tumors carried a top-250-clone fraction significantly exceeding that of blood (p = 0.039).

The CDR3 consists of 15 residues. Germline V lookup: CDR1 SQVTM, CDR2 ANQGSEA. From about 19-30 mg of unsorted bulk tissue, DNA and RNA were co-extracted together. TCR beta cDNA was reverse-transcribed from 450 to 500 ng of total RNA. The reaction used a constant-region primer and ProtoScript II reverse transcriptase. A slightly modified ARM-PCR protocol with three nested multiplex PCR rounds produced these TCR beta libraries. For around 9 cycles apiece, the opening two PCR rounds ran with TRBV1-TRBV30 forward primers and a C-beta reverse primer. MiXCR, applied by TCRdb to the multiplex PCR reads, yields one record per CDR3 protein. The repertoire includes roughly 45,000 distinct CDR3 sequences, approximately 70% of them detected once, and just under 30% sits in the top ten.

The sequence came from a man aged 35-49 years with primary liver carcinoma and hepatitis B virus infection. V gene TRBV29-1 combines with J gene TRBJ1-5; D perhaps matches TRBD1 (5 bases). The source material was liver tumor tissue from sampling region 5. The subset here: tumor region T5, tumor centre. CDR3 in DNA: TGCAGTACCGCGACCGGGGGTGGTAACTATCAGCCCCAGCATTTT. Translating it yields CSTATGGGNYQPQHF.